This T cell receptor (beta chain) was profiled in a study of cytomegalovirus exposure and HLA in healthy donors. About the study: Caucasian-associated ancestry cluster membership applied to approximately 84% of approximately 420 genotyped donors. Study outcomes and limitations: In a later analysis, at a false discovery rate of 0.05, approximately 16,000 TCR beta sequences matched HLA alleles. A later analysis, which compared TCR beta chains of equal frequency, found the HLA-associated ones more clonally expanded. It has been reported that TCR beta sequences accurately predicted the HLA-A and HLA-B alleles of most subjects.

The CDR3 length is 11 residues. CDR1 and CDR2 from the germline V gene are MNHNS and SASEGT. V gave up 7 bases and J gave up 0 bases, with 3 bases separating them. Both 60 Vbeta primers and 13 Jbeta primers went into the PCR. Produced via immunoSEQ multiplex PCR; TCRdb's table is partial and in-frame only. The sample lists about 200,000 clones; 75% to 90% were seen once. A remark on this clone: Its antigen remains unknown.

This sequence was found in a boy younger than 10 in good health and CMV-seronegative. This rearrangement joins TRBV6-1 to TRBJ1-1; D gene unclear. Specimen: PBMCs. CDR3 sequence: CASTVNTEAFF. The DNA of the CDR3 is TGTGCCAGCACAGTGAACACTGAAGCTTTCTTT.